Listed here is a single T cell receptor (beta chain). Its antigen remains unidentified. Germline lookup yields CDR1 MNHNY and CDR2 SVGAGI (reference sequence). Unmatched junction bases numbered 3, after V lost 0 bases and J lost 10 bases. CDR3 length: 14 amino acids. When sampled, the donors appeared nominally healthy, though they likely had unrecorded immune exposures. The record originates from a study of cytomegalovirus exposure and HLA in healthy donors. On the study more broadly: A previous analysis identified 95 million to 120 million unique TCR beta sequences derived from about 180 million T cells.

Points from the study as a whole: Most of the CMV-associated TCR beta chains (in a later analysis) appeared to be HLA-restricted.

Primers included in the PCR were 60 Vbeta and 13 Jbeta primers. Original handling: Later, an analysis found 80 million or so unique TCR beta chains, and about 10 million of these were shared. Method: immunoSEQ multiplex PCR; TCRdb's copy keeps in-frame clones and lacks some. V and J calls and clone size come straight from that table; D and trimming were deduced from the DNA. The sample has about 160,000 clones, roughly 70% seen once. Sequences were obtained from PBMCs. The chain uses TRBV6-6 and TRBJ1-6, with 7 bases aligning to TRBD1. The clonotype originates from a woman aged 45-65 years in good health and CMV-seropositive. Here the CDR3 DNA reads TGTGCCAGCAGTTACTCAGGGGGCAGATCACCCCTCCACTTT. Its protein is CASSYSGGRSPLHF.